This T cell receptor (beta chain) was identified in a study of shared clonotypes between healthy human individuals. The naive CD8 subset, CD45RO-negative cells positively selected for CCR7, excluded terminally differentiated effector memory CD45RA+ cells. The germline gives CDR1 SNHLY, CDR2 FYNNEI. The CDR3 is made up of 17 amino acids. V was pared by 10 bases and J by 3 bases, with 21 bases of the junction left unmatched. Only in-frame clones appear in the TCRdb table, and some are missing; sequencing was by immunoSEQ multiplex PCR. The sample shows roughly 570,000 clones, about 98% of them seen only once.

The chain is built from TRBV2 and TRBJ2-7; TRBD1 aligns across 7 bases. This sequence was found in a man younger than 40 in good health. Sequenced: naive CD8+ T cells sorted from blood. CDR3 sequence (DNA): TGTGCCAACACGGGGCTTAAGACCGGGACAGAAATCTACGAGCAGTACTTC. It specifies CANTGLKTGTEIYEQYF.